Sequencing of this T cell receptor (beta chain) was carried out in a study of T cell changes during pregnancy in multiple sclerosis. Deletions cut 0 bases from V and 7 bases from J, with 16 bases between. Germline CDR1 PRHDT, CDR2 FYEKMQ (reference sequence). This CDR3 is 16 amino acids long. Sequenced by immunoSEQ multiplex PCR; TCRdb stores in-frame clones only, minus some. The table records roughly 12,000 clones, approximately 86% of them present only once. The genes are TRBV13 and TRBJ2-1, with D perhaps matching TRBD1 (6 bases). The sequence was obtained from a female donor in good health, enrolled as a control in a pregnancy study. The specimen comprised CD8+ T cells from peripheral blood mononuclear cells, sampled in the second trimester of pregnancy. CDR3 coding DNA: TGTGCCAGCAGCTTAGGAAGAATTGGGACAAGGAATGAGCAGTTCTTC. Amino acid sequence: CASSLGRIGTRNEQFF. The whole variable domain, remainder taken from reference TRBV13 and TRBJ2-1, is AAGVIQSPRHLIKEKRETATLKCYPIPRHDTVYWYQQGPGQDPQFLISFYEKMQSDKGSIPDRFSAQQFSDYHSELNMSSLELGDSALYFCASSLGRIGTRNEQFFGPGTRLTVL.